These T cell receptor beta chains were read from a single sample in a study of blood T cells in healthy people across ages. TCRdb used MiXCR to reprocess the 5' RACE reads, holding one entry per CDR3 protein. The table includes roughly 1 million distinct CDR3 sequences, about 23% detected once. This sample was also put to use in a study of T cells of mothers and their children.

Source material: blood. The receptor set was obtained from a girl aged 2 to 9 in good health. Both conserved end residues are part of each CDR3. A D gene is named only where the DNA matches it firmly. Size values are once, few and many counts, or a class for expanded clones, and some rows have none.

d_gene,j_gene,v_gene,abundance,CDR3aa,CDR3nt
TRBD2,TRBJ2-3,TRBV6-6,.,CASSPGLAGGFTDTQYF,TGTGCCAGCAGCCCGGGACTAGCGGGAGGATTCACAGATACGCAGTATTTT
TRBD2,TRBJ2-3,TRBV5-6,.,CASSSGLVAQYF,TGTGCCAGCAGCTCGGGACTAGTTGCGCAGTATTTT
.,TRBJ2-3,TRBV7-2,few,CASSFRVTTDTQYF,TGTGCCAGCAGCTTCAGGGTCACGACAGATACGCAGTATTTT
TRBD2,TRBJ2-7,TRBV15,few,CATSRSLAGYEQYF,TGTGCCACCAGCAGGTCGTTAGCGGGCTACGAGCAGTACTTC
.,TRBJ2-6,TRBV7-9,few,CASSLGWPSGANVLTF,TGTGCCAGCAGCTTAGGTTGGCCCTCTGGGGCCAACGTCCTGACTTTC
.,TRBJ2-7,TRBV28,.,CASSLIAFTYEQYF,TGTGCCAGCAGTTTAATTGCCTTTACCTACGAGCAGTACTTC
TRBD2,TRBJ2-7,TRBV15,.,CATSRSGRASYEQYF,TGTGCCACCAGCAGATCAGGGAGGGCATCCTACGAGCAGTACTTC
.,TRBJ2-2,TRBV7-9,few,CASSSTLDRSNTGELFF,TGTGCCAGCAGCTCCACCTTGGACCGCTCGAACACCGGGGAGCTGTTTTTT
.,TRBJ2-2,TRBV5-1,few,CASSLRLGELFF,TGCGCCAGCAGCTTGAGATTGGGGGAGCTGTTTTTT
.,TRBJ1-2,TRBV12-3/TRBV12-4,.,CASSSAPHRVGYGYTF,TGTGCCAGCAGTTCCGCCCCCCACAGGGTCGGCTATGGCTACACCTTC
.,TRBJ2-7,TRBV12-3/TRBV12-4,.,CASSFVLYEQYF,TGTGCCAGCAGTTTCGTCCTCTACGAGCAGTACTTC
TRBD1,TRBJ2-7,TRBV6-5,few,CASSYTLGTASYEQYF,TGTGCCAGCAGTTACACCCTCGGGACAGCCTCCTACGAGCAGTACTTC
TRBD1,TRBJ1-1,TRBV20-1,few,CSARDGTGGGVTEAFF,TGCAGTGCTAGAGATGGCACAGGGGGCGGGGTCACTGAAGCTTTCTTT
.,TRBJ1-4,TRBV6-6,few,CASSSTGDRDEKLFF,TGTGCCAGCAGTTCTACGGGGGATAGGGATGAAAAACTGTTTTTT
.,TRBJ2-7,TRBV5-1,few,CASSFGGSSPYEQYF,TGCGCCAGCAGCTTCGGGGGCTCCTCGCCCTACGAGCAGTACTTC
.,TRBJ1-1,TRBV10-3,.,CAISEGIDAKDEAFF,TGTGCCATCAGTGAGGGCATTGATGCTAAGGATGAAGCTTTCTTT
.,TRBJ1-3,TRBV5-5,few,CATSLVAAGNTIYF,TGTGCCACTTCACTCGTTGCGGCGGGAAACACCATATATTTT
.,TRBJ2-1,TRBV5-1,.,CASSLGLPPEQFF,TGCGCCAGCAGCTTGGGACTACCACCCGAGCAGTTCTTC
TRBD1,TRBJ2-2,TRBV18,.,CASSPGTAFTGELFF,TGTGCCAGCTCGCCCGGGACAGCTTTCACCGGGGAGCTGTTTTTT
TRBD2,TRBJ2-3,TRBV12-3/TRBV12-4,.,CASRPGLAGADTQYF,TGTGCCAGCAGGCCGGGACTAGCGGGAGCAGATACGCAGTATTTT
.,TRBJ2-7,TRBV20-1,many,CSAPTSGSYEQYF,TGCAGTGCTCCTACGTCCGGCTCCTACGAGCAGTACTTC
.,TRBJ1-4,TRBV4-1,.,CASSQETRPRKDNEKLFF,TGCGCCAGCAGCCAAGAAACGCGCCCCCGAAAGGACAATGAAAAACTGTTTTTT
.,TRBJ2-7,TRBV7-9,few,CASSLATGRPYEQYF,TGTGCCAGCAGCTTAGCAACAGGGAGACCCTACGAGCAGTACTTC
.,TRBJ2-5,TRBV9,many,CASSGGHPQETQYF,TGTGCCAGCAGCGGGGGACATCCACAAGAGACCCAGTACTTC
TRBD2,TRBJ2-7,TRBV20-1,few,CSASGTSGSQVLEQYF,TGCAGTGCATCCGGGACTAGCGGGTCCCAGGTCCTCGAGCAGTACTTC
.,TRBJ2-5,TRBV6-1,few,CASSETQGETQYF,TGTGCCAGCAGTGAAACACAGGGTGAGACCCAGTACTTC
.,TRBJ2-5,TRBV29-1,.,CSVEDRRDPQETQYF,TGCAGCGTTGAAGATCGTAGGGACCCACAAGAGACCCAGTACTTC
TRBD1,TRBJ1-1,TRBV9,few,CASSASRGDQTGGITEAFF,TGTGCCAGCAGCGCAAGCCGGGGCGATCAGACAGGGGGTATCACTGAAGCTTTCTTT
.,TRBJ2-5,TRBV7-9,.,CASSSARGETQYF,TGTGCCAGCAGCTCAGCTCGGGGAGAGACCCAGTACTTC
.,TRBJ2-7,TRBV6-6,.,CASSSGGPINEQYF,TGTGCCAGCAGCTCTGGGGGGCCGATCAACGAGCAGTACTTC
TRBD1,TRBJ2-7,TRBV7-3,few,CASSQSGGIDEQYF,TGTGCCAGCAGCCAGTCAGGGGGCATCGACGAGCAGTACTTC
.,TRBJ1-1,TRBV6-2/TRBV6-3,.,CASSPVVGTEAFF,TGTGCCAGCAGTCCAGTCGTGGGGACTGAAGCTTTCTTT
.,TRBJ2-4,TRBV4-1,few,CASSQDETGQIPGNIQYF,TGCGCCAGCAGCCAAGACGAGACAGGACAAATCCCAGGAAACATTCAGTACTTC
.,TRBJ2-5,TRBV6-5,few,CASSYTTGSGETQYF,TGTGCCAGCAGTTACACCACAGGGTCAGGGGAGACCCAGTACTTC
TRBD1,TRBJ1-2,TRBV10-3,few,CAISDSDRDRDYGYTF,TGTGCCATCAGTGACTCGGACAGGGACCGGGACTATGGCTACACCTTC
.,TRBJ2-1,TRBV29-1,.,CSVNIPEAFRNEQFF,TGCAGCGTTAACATCCCGGAGGCTTTTCGAAATGAGCAGTTCTTC
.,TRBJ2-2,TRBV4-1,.,CASSRPRGRELFF,TGCGCCAGCAGCCGACCTAGGGGGAGGGAGCTGTTTTTT
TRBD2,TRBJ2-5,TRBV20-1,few,CSAEPGGAVQAETQYF,TGCAGTGCTGAACCCGGGGGGGCCGTCCAAGCAGAGACCCAGTACTTC
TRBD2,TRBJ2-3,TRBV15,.,CATSRGTSGTDTQYF,TGTGCCACCAGCAGAGGGACTAGCGGCACAGATACGCAGTATTTT
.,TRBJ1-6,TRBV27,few,CASKETYNNSPLHF,TGTGCCAGCAAGGAGACATACAATAATTCACCCCTCCACTTT
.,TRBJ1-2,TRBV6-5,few,CASGYREQGYTF,TGTGCCAGCGGCTACAGGGAGCAAGGCTACACCTTC
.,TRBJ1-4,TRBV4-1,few,CASSQKQGRDEKLFF,TGCGCCAGCAGCCAAAAACAGGGTCGGGATGAAAAACTGTTTTTT
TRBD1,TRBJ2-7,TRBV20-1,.,CSAQTTGGTYEQYF,TGCAGTGCTCAAACGACAGGGGGCACCTACGAGCAGTACTTC
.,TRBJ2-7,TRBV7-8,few,CASMDSYEQYF,TGTGCCAGCATGGACTCCTACGAGCAGTACTTC
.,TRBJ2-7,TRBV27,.,CASSPSYGPYEQYF,TGTGCCAGCAGCCCCTCCTATGGCCCCTACGAGCAGTACTTC
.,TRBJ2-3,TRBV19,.,CASSIGGKGNTQYF,TGTGCCAGTAGTATAGGAGGGAAGGGTAATACGCAGTATTTT
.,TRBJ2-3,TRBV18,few,CASSPRVADSTDTQYF,TGTGCCAGCTCACCACGGGTAGCGGATAGCACAGATACGCAGTATTTT
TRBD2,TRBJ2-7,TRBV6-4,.,CASSDGGLADYEQYF,TGTGCCAGCAGTGACGGGGGACTAGCGGACTACGAGCAGTACTTC
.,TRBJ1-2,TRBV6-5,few,CASTSGGGYTF,TGTGCCAGCACCTCAGGTGGTGGCTACACCTTC
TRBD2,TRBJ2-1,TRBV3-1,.,CASSQEGVAGPYNEQFF,TGTGCCAGCAGCCAAGAGGGAGTAGCGGGCCCTTACAATGAGCAGTTCTTC
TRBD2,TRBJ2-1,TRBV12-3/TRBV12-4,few,CASSTGTINEQFF,TGTGCCAGCAGTACCGGGACTATCAATGAGCAGTTCTTC
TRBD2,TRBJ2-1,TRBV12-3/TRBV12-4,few,CASSLRASGGENEQFF,TGTGCCAGCAGTCTCCGGGCTAGCGGGGGGGAGAATGAGCAGTTCTTC
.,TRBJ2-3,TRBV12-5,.,CASGPRGDTQYF,TGTGCTAGTGGCCCCCGTGGCGATACGCAGTATTTT
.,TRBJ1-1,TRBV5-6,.,CASSLDPGNTEAFF,TGTGCCAGCAGCTTGGATCCGGGGAACACTGAAGCTTTCTTT
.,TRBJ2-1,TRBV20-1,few,CSAAASARGYNEQFF,TGCAGTGCTGCGGCTAGCGCCCGGGGTTACAATGAGCAGTTCTTC
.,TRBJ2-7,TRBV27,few,CASSLGWTRVDEQYF,TGTGCCAGCAGTTTAGGCTGGACTCGGGTCGACGAGCAGTACTTC
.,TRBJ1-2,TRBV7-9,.,CASSPAQGIYGYTF,TGTGCCAGCAGTCCCGCCCAGGGAATCTATGGCTACACCTTC
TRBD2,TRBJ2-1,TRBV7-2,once,CASSVEASGTQFF,TGTGCCAGCAGCGTAGAGGCTAGCGGGACCCAGTTCTTC
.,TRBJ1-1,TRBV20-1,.,CSARDQSTEAFF,TGCAGTGCTAGAGATCAATCGACTGAAGCTTTCTTT